These 32 T cell receptor beta chains were all obtained from the same sample, sequenced in a study of cytomegalovirus exposure and HLA in healthy donors. 60 Vbeta and 13 Jbeta primers were used in PCR. Profiling relied on immunoSEQ multiplex PCR, and the TCRdb table lists in-frame clones only, not all of them. The profile covers 95,000 to 110,000 clones, with about a tenth appearing a single time and more than 5% taken by the ten largest. The sequencing input was PBMCs. These receptors were taken from a man aged 40-50 years in good health and CMV-seropositive.

This clone was observed a handful of times. V gene TRBV10-3 combines with J gene TRBJ2-7; TRBD1 matches 11 bases. The CDR3 consists of 15 residues. Unmatched junction bases numbered 6, after V lost 6 bases and J lost 2 bases. CDR1 ENHRY and CDR2 SYGVKD come from the germline V gene. DNA for the CDR3: TGTGCCATCAGGGAACGGGGACAGGGGGCCTACGAGCAGTACTTC. As protein: CAIRERGQGAYEQYF.

This clone was counted between two and nine times. V usage is TRBV7-9 and J usage is TRBJ2-7; a possible D gene is TRBD1 (5 bases). There are 14 residues in the CDR3. Between the trimmed V and J ends, which lost 5 bases and 4 bases, there was a span of 15 bases. Germline V lookup: CDR1 SEHNR, CDR2 FQNEAQ (reference sequence). The CDR3 region is CASSPFLGAYEQYF. The CDR3, as DNA: TGTGCCAGCAGCCCTTTTTTAGGGGCTTACGAGCAGTACTTC.

The rearrangement uses TRBV5-4 and TRBJ2-7; 8 bases fit TRBD2. This CDR3 spans 17 amino acids. Per the germline V gene, CDR1 is SGHNT and CDR2 is YYREEE (reference sequence). V lost 0 bases, J lost 0 bases, and 8 bases stayed unmatched. The CDR3 coding sequence is TGTGCCAGCAGCTTGGCTGCGAGGGGGACTAGCTCCTACGAGCAGTACTTC. Its protein is CASSLAARGTSSYEQYF.

This sequence joins TRBV11-2 and TRBJ2-5; 15 bases map to TRBD2. With V trimmed by 6 bases and J by 4 bases, 6 bases remained unmatched. Germline-derived CDR1 and CDR2 are SGHAT and FQNNGV. There are 16 residues in the CDR3. CDR3 DNA sequence: TGTGCCAGCAGGGGCGGGACTAGCGGGAGGTTAGAGACCCAGTACTTC. Its protein is CASRGGTSGRLETQYF. The full variable domain, rest sourced from reference TRBV11-2 and TRBJ2-5, is EAGVAQSPRYKIIEKRQSVAFWCNPISGHATLYWYQQILGQGPKLLIQFQNNGVVDDSQLPKDRFSAERLKGVDSTLKIQPAKLEDSAVYLCASRGGTSGRLETQYFGPGTRLLVL.

The chain employs TRBV9 and TRBJ1-4, with TRBD1 identical over 9 bases. With V trimmed by 4 bases and J by 7 bases, 8 bases remained unmatched. The CDR3 spans 15 residues. Germline V gene lookup returns CDR1 SGDLS and CDR2 YYNGEE. This chain's CDR3 is CASSPRDRVGEKLFF. The CDR3 DNA is TGTGCCAGCAGCCCTCGGGACAGGGTCGGTGAAAAACTGTTTTTT.

This clone was seen only a few times. V gene TRBV30 combines with J gene TRBJ2-1; the D gene is possibly TRBD2 (5 bases). In germline, CDR1 is GTSNPN, CDR2 SVGIG (reference sequence). CDR3 length equals 13 residues. V shed 5 bases and J shed 4 bases, with 12 bases lying between them. The CDR3 sequence is CAWEAESYNEQFF. The CDR3 DNA follows: TGTGCCTGGGAAGCGGAGAGTTACAATGAGCAGTTCTTC.

J is TRBJ2-7 and V is TRBV4-2; D gene uncertain. This CDR3 region has 15 residues. Trimming pared 0 bases from V and 0 bases from J, leaving 9 bases between. Germline-derived CDR1 and CDR2 are LGHNA and YNFKEQ. The CDR3 loop reads CASSQDWLVSYEQYF. The CDR3 DNA follows: TGTGCCAGCAGCCAAGACTGGCTAGTCTCCTACGAGCAGTACTTC.

The rearrangement uses TRBV18 and TRBJ2-1; 7 nucleotides match TRBD1. This CDR3 region has 17 residues. Trimming removed 0 bases from V and 6 bases from J; junction bases left unmatched: 11. Germline V gene data show CDR1 as KGHSH and CDR2 as LQKENI. CDR3 bases: TGTGCCAGCTCACCACCGGGACAGTGGGATGGGGTCAATGAGCAGTTCTTC. This codes for CASSPPGQWDGVNEQFF. Variable domain in full (rest from reference TRBV18 and TRBJ2-1): NAGVMQNPRHLVRRRGQEARLRCSPMKGHSHVYWYRQLPEEGLKFMVYLQKENIIDESGMPKERFSAEFPKEGPSILRIQQVVRGDSAAYFCASSPPGQWDGVNEQFFGPGTRLTVL.

V and J are TRBV28 and TRBJ2-3; D ambiguous. The CDR3 spans 10 residues. Deletions cut 10 bases from V and 5 bases from J, with 7 bases between. Germline assignment: CDR1 MDHEN and CDR2 SYDVKM. CDR3 in DNA: TGTGCCACCTGGAGAGATACGCAGTATTTT. Its protein is CATWRDTQYF.

In this sample, this clone turned up a few times. CDR3 nucleotides: TGTGCCAGCAGCCCACAGGGATCGGCCTACGAGCAGTACTTC. This gives the protein CASSPQGSAYEQYF. The chain employs TRBV13 and TRBJ2-7; D possibly corresponds to TRBD1 (6 bases). The CDR3 spans 14 residues. V was trimmed by 5 bases and J by 2 bases, leaving 13 bases between them. In germline, CDR1 is PRHDT, CDR2 FYEKMQ (reference sequence). The whole variable domain, filled in from reference TRBV13 and TRBJ2-7, reads AAGVIQSPRHLIKEKRETATLKCYPIPRHDTVYWYQQGPGQDPQFLISFYEKMQSDKGSIPDRFSAQQFSDYHSELNMSSLELGDSALYFCASSPQGSAYEQYFGPGTRLTVT.

Here the CDR3 DNA reads TGTGCCAGCAGTTACACACTAGCGGCCTACGAGCAGTACTTC. Residues: CASSYTLAAYEQYF. J is TRBJ2-7 and V is TRBV6-5, with 8 bases that match TRBD2. J lost 2 bases, V lost 2 bases, and 2 bases had no gene match. The CDR3 has 14 amino acids. The germline V gene has CDR1 MNHEY and CDR2 SVGAGI.

This clone was found a few times. The gene calls are TRBV29-1 and TRBJ2-7, with D possibly matching TRBD2 (5 bases). Germline loops: CDR1 SQVTM, CDR2 ANQGSEA. The CDR3 loop spans 13 amino acids. V shed 3 bases and J shed 5 bases, with 14 bases lying between them. The CDR3 loop reads CSVDGYRGNEQYF. The CDR3, as DNA: TGCAGCGTTGACGGTTATCGGGGAAACGAGCAGTACTTC.

The chain carries TRBV19 and TRBJ2-3; D is possibly TRBD1 (6 bases). Germline V lookup: CDR1 LNHDA, CDR2 SQIVND (reference sequence). V lost 1 base and J lost 8, with 16 bases in between. This CDR3 has 15 amino acids. For the CDR3, the DNA is TGTGCCAGTAGTATAGTCCTCATGGGCAGGGGTACGCAGTATTTT. Protein product: CASSIVLMGRGTQYF.

On this clone: This same CDR3 is encoded by further DNA sequences in the sample. This chain joins TRBV7-2 and TRBJ2-5; the D gene is possibly TRBD2 (6 bases). This CDR3 region has 12 residues. Trimming removed 3 bases at V and 5 bases at J, with 7 bases between. CDR1 is SGHTA and CDR2 is FQGNSA in the germline V gene. Here the CDR3 DNA reads TGTGCCAGCAGCTTTGGGGGGGAGACCCAGTACTTC. As protein: CASSFGGETQYF.

As to this clone: A far larger clone is only one base removed, so a read error is likely. The chain couples TRBV5-4 to TRBJ2-3, with 12 bases lining up with TRBD2. CDR3 length: 16 amino acids. Germline V lookup: CDR1 SGHNT, CDR2 YYREEE (reference sequence). The V gene end was trimmed by 4 bases and the J gene end by 4 bases; junction bases not matched to a gene: 7. The CDR3 DNA follows: TGTGCCAGCAGCCAATATCTAGCGGGAGGGGCAGATACGCAGTATTTT. Its protein product is CASSQYLAGGADTQYF.

This clone was seen only a few times. The V call is TRBV9, the J call TRBJ2-5, with 11 bases lining up with TRBD2. Trimming at V came to 0 bases and at J to 4 bases, leaving 5 bases not matched to a gene. CDR1 and CDR2 from the germline V gene are SGDLS and YYNGEE. CDR3 length: 16 residues. The CDR3 here is CASSVALAGGAETQYF. The CDR3 nucleotides read TGTGCCAGCAGCGTAGCCCTAGCGGGAGGTGCAGAGACCCAGTACTTC.

This clone appeared once. The V and J genes are TRBV2 and TRBJ2-7, with 9 bases aligning to TRBD1. The germline V gene has CDR1 SNHLY and CDR2 FYNNEI. V dropped 7 bases and J dropped 2; count of bases not matched to a gene: 9. This CDR3 is 15 amino acids long. The CDR3 loop reads CASIESRDRAYEQYF. The CDR3 coding sequence is TGTGCCAGCATCGAATCCCGGGACAGGGCCTACGAGCAGTACTTC.

J is TRBJ2-1 and V is TRBV2; D not certain. The CDR3 runs 12 residues. Germline lookup yields CDR1 SNHLY and CDR2 FYNNEI. V lost 7 bases, J lost 6 bases, and 10 bases lay in between. CDR3 region: CASKESVNEQFF. CDR3 DNA: TGTGCCAGCAAGGAGTCTGTCAATGAGCAGTTCTTC.

This chain connects TRBV2 to TRBJ2-7, with D possibly being TRBD2 (6 bases). Germline loops: CDR1 SNHLY, CDR2 FYNNEI. Trimming stripped 6 bases from V and 0 bases from J, with 9 bases between. The CDR3 totals 13 residues. CDR3 loop: CASRTGVSYEQYF. Written as DNA, the CDR3 is TGTGCCAGCAGAACGGGGGTCTCCTACGAGCAGTACTTC.

V usage is TRBV7-6 and J usage is TRBJ2-7, with 9 bases that match TRBD2. CDR3 length: 15 residues. Looked up from germline, CDR1 is SGHVS and CDR2 is FNYEAQ. The trim removed 2 bases at V and 5 bases at J, leaving 7 bases unmatched. CDR3 sequence (DNA): TGTGCCAGCAGCTTAACGGCTAGCGGGACGAACGAGCAGTACTTC. Translated: CASSLTASGTNEQYF. The variable domain in full, with the rest retrieved from reference TRBV7-6 and TRBJ2-7, is GAGVSQSPRYKVTKRGQDVALRCDPISGHVSLYWYRQALGQGPEFLTYFNYEAQQDKSGLPNDRFSAERPEGSISTLTIQRTEQRDSAMYRCASSLTASGTNEQYFGPGTRLTVT.

The V and J genes are TRBV2 and TRBJ2-1, with 10 bases matching TRBD2. This CDR3 region has 15 residues. Unmatched junction bases numbered 8, after V lost 10 bases and J lost 2 bases. The germline gives CDR1 SNHLY, CDR2 FYNNEI. This chain's CDR3 is CATLLSGRAYNEQFF. The DNA for the CDR3 is TGTGCCACCCTCTTAAGCGGGAGGGCCTACAATGAGCAGTTCTTC.

The chain joins TRBV11-3 to TRBJ2-1, with D possibly being TRBD2 (6 bases). The V gene lost 1 base and the J gene lost 2 bases, with 6 bases spanning the gap. Per the germline V gene, CDR1 is SGHNT and CDR2 is YENEEA. CDR3 length: 14 amino acids. The CDR3 protein is CASSLGGTYNEQFF. CDR3 coding DNA: TGTGCCAGCAGCTTAGGCGGGACCTACAATGAGCAGTTCTTC. Full variable domain (outside the CDR3, taken from reference TRBV11-3 and TRBJ2-1): EAGVVQSPRYKIIEKKQPVAFWCNPISGHNTLYWYLQNLGQGPELLIRYENEEAVDDSQLPKDRFSAERLKGVDSTLKIQPAELGDSAVYLCASSLGGTYNEQFFGPGTRLTVL.

The chain is built from TRBV29-1 and TRBJ2-3; 8 positions agree with TRBD2. The V segment lost 2 bases and the J segment 1 base; nucleotides outside the gene matches: 5. In germline, CDR1 is SQVTM, CDR2 ANQGSEA. CDR3 length: 15 amino acids. CDR3 DNA sequence: TGCAGCGTTGAAAAACGGGAGGGCGGCACAGATACGCAGTATTTT. Its protein is CSVEKREGGTDTQYF.

This clone showed up many times. The chain recombines TRBV7-6 with TRBJ2-1, with a possible D match to TRBD1 (6 bases). Germline-derived CDR1 and CDR2 are SGHVS and FNYEAQ. The V and J ends lost 5 bases and 1 base respectively, with 15 bases between them. The CDR3 spans 16 residues. The CDR3 coding sequence is TGTGCCAGCAGCCCGACCGGGACACTTTCCTACAATGAGCAGTTCTTC. Translated, it gives CASSPTGTLSYNEQFF.

The rearrangement uses TRBV5-1 and TRBJ2-3, with D possibly matching TRBD2 (6 bases). The V and J ends lost 4 bases and 2 bases respectively, with 17 bases between them. In germline, CDR1 is SGHRS, CDR2 YFSETQ. This CDR3 region has 16 residues. CDR3 coding DNA: TGCGCCAGCAGCCCGGAGGGCAGGTCCCACACAGATACGCAGTATTTT. Translating it yields CASSPEGRSHTDTQYF.

In this sample, this clone turned up a few times. The chain employs TRBV19 and TRBJ2-1; tentatively, D is TRBD1 (6 bases). Trimming left V 8 bases short and J 6 bases short, with 14 bases between. Germline values: CDR1 LNHDA, CDR2 SQIVND (reference sequence). The CDR3 is 13 amino acids. Here the CDR3 reads CASAPGTSNEQFF. The CDR3 DNA reads as TGTGCCAGTGCTCCTGGGACATCCAATGAGCAGTTCTTC.

A few counts support this clone. The chain combines TRBV19 with TRBJ2-2; TRBD1 matches at 10 bases. V was clipped by 5 bases and J by 3 bases; unmatched bases: 6. The germline V gene has CDR1 LNHDA and CDR2 SQIVND (reference sequence). The CDR3 is 16 residues long. DNA of the CDR3: TGTGCCAGTAGTGCCCGGACAGGGGGGGACACCGGGGAGCTGTTTTTT. Its protein product is CASSARTGGDTGELFF.

This clone has a handful of counts. The chain is built from TRBV9 and TRBJ2-2, with 7 nucleotides matching TRBD2. The CDR3 is 17 amino acids. CDR1 and CDR2 from the germline V gene are SGDLS and YYNGEE. The ends lost 0 bases at V and 4 bases at J; junction bases unmatched: 9. The CDR3, as DNA: TGTGCCAGCAGCGTAGCTCCCCTAGCGGAGTTCACCGGGGAGCTGTTTTTT. Translated: CASSVAPLAEFTGELFF.

This clone showed up just a few times. The genes are TRBV4-1 and TRBJ2-5, with 13 bases identical to TRBD2. Trimming took 4 bases from V and 4 from J; bases not matched to a gene: 6. Germline V gene sequence: CDR1 MGHRA, CDR2 YSYEKL. There are 16 residues in the CDR3. The CDR3 DNA reads as TGCGCCAGCAGCCCCGGGACTAGCGGGATAGCAGAGACCCAGTACTTC. Amino acids: CASSPGTSGIAETQYF.

This clone was counted a few times. V and J are TRBV6-5 and TRBJ1-2, with TRBD1 matching over 7 bases. CDR3 length: 13 amino acids. The V gene's germline CDR1 is MNHEY and CDR2 SVGAGI. V shed 5 bases, J shed 4 bases, and the junction held 4 bases outside the gene matches. In DNA form, the CDR3 reads TGTGCCAGCAGTGACAGGGTCGGCTATGGCTACACCTTC. Translated: CASSDRVGYGYTF.

The CDR3 coding sequence is TGTGCCTGGGGCCCGACAGGGGGTGGCACAGATACGCAGTATTTT. Translated, it gives CAWGPTGGGTDTQYF. The rearrangement links TRBV30 to TRBJ2-3, with TRBD1 identical over 9 bases. Germline V gene data show CDR1 as GTSNPN and CDR2 as SVGIG (reference sequence). V trimming: 5 bases; J trimming: 1 base; junction bases outside the gene matches: 7. This CDR3 is 15 amino acids long.

V usage is TRBV11-3 and J usage is TRBJ2-3; D remains unclear. Germline V gene sequence: CDR1 SGHNT, CDR2 YENEEA. V lost 5 bases and J 6 bases, leaving 6 bases between the germline ends. The CDR3 has 11 residues. The CDR3 loop is CASSKSDTQYF. Written as DNA, the CDR3 is TGTGCCAGCAGCAAAAGCGATACGCAGTATTTT.